This TCR beta chain originates from a study of CD8 T cells in Susac syndrome. The study's findings and limits: The study conceded that relatively few individuals underwent its TCR sequencing and HLA analysis.

The V end lost 5 bases, the J end lost 2 bases, and 24 bases lay between the germline ends. The CDR3 is 18 residues long. CDR1 and CDR2 from the germline V gene are LNHDA and SQIVND (reference sequence). Remarks on this clonotype: Its antigen is not identified.

Random hexamers served to reverse transcribe about 0.5 to 1 ug RNA. TCRdb re-called the immunoSEQ multiplex PCR reads with MiXCR, one entry per CDR3 protein. The sample lists fewer than 200,000 distinct CDR3 sequences, 90% to 95% seen once, with approximately 0.11% in the top ten. The V gene is TRBV19, the J gene TRBJ1-2; perhaps TRBD1 as D (5 bases). The sample consisted of CD4+ T cells from PBMCs. The receptor comes from a human donor with Susac syndrome. The CDR3 sequence: CASSPRGVDAGGNYGYTF. The DNA for the CDR3 is TGTGCCAGTAGTCCCCGGGGGGTCGACGCCGGAGGGAACTATGGCTACACCTTC.